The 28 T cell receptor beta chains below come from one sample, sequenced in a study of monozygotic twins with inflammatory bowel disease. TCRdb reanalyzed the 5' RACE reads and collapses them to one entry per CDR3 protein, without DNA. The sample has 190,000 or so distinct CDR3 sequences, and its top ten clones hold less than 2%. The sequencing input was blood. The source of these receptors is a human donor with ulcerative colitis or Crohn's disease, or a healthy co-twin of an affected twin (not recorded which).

The chain's CDR3 is CSARYGGGGTQYF. This chain uses TRBV20-1 with TRBJ2-3; without DNA, the TCRdb call of TRBD1 cannot be checked. Per germline, CDR1 DFQATT and CDR2 SNEGSKA (reference sequence). The CDR3 consists of 13 residues.

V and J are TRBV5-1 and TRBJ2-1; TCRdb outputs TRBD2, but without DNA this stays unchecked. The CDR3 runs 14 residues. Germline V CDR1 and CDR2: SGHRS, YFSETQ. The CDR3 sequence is CASSLDSGSNEQFF.

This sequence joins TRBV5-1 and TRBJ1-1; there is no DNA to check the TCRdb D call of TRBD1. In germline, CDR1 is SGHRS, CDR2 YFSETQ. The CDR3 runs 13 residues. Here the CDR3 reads CASKGMISTEAFF. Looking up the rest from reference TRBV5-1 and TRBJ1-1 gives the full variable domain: KAGVTQTPRYLIKTRGQQVTLSCSPISGHRSVSWYQQTPGQGLQFLFEYFSETQRNKGNFPGRFSGRQFSNSRSEMNVSTLELGDSALYLCASKGMISTEAFFGQGTRLTVV.

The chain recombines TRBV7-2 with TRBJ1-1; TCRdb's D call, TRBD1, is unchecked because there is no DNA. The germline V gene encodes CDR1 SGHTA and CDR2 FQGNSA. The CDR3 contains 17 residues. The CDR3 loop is CASSLGPGWGLNTEAFF.

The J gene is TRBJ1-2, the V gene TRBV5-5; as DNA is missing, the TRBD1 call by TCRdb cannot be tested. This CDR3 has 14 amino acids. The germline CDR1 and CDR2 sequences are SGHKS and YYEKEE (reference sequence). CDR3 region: CASGRTVINYGYTF.

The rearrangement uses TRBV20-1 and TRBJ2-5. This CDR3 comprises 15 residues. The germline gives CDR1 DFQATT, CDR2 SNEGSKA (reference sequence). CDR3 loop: CSARSGLGKQETQYF.

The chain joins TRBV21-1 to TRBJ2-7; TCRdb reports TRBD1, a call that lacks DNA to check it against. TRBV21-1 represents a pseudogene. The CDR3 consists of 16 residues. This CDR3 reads CASTPEEDRNYYEQYF.

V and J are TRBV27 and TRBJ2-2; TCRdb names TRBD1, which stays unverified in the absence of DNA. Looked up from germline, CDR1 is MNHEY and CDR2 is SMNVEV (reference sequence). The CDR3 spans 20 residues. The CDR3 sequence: CASRNFLPGQTPGGRGELFF.

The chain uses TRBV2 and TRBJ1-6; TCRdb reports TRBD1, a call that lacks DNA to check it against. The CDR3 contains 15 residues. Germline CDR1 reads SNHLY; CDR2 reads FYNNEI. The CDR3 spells CASSEQGTRNSPLHF.

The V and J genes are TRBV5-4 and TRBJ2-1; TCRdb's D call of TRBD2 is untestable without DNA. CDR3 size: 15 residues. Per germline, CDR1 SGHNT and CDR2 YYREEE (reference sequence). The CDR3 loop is CASSAGTSGVDEQFF.

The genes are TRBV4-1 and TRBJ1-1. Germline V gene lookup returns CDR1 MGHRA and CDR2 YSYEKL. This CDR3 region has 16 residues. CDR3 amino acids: CASSPAPMVVNTEAFF.

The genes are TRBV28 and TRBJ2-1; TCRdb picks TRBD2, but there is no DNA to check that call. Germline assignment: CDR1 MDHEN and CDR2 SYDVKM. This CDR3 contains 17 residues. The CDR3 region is CASSPSGAGGAYNEQFF.

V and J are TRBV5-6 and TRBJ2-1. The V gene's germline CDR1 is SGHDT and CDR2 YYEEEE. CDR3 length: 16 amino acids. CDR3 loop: CASSLETESSYNEQFF.

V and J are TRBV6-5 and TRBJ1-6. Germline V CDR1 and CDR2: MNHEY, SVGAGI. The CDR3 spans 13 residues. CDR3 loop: CASSPKVESPLHF.

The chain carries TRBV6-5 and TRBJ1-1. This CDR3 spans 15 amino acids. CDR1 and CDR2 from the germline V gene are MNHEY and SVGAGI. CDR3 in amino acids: CASSYSKALNTEAFF.

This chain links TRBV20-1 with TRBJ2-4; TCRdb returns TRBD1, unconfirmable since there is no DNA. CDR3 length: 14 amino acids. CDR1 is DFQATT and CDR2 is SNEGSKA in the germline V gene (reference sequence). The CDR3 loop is CSAPTGTTKNIQYF.

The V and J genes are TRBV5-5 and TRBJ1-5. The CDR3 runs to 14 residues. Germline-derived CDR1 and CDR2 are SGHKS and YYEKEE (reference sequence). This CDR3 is CASSLAMGNQPQHF.

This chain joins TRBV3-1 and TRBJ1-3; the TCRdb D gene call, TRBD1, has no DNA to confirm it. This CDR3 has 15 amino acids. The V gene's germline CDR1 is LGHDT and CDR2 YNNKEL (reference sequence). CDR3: CASSRDGTHGNTIYF. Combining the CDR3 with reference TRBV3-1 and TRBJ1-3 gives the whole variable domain DTAVSQTPKYLVTQMGNDKSIKCEQNLGHDTMYWYKQDSKKFLKIMFSYNNKELIINETVPNRFSPKSPDKAHLNLHINSLELGDSAVYFCASSRDGTHGNTIYFGEGSWLTVV.

The CDR3 loop is CASSLAWGQGNTEAFF. This chain joins TRBV5-8 and TRBJ1-1; the D gene TCRdb calls, TRBD1, cannot be checked with no DNA. This CDR3 contains 16 residues. Germline values: CDR1 SGHTS, CDR2 YDEGEE.

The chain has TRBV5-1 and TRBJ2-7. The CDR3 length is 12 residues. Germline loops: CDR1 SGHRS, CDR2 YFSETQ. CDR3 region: CASSLDVGEQYF.

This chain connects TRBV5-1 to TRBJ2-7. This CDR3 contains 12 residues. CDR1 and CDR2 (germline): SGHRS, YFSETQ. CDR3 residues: CASSLVGDEQYF. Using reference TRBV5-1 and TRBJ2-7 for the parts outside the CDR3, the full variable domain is KAGVTQTPRYLIKTRGQQVTLSCSPISGHRSVSWYQQTPGQGLQFLFEYFSETQRNKGNFPGRFSGRQFSNSRSEMNVSTLELGDSALYLCASSLVGDEQYFGPGTRLTVT.

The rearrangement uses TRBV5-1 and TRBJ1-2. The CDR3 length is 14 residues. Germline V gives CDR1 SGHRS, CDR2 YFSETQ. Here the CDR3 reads CASSLAETAYGYTF.

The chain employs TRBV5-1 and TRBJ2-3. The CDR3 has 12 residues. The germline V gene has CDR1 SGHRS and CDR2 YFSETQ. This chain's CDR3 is CASSSFGDTQYF.

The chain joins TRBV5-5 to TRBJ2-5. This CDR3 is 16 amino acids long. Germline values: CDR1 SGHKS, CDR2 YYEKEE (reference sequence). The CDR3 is CASSPLVGNDLETQYF.

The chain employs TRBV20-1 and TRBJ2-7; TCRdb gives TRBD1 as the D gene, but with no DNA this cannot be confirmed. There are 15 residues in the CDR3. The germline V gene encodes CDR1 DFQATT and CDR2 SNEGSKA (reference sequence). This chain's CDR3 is CSASFFGRLFYEQYF.

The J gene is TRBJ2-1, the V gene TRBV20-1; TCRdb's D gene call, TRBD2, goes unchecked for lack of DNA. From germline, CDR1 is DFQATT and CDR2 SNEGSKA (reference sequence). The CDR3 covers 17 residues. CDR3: CSATVDSGGAGHNEQFF.

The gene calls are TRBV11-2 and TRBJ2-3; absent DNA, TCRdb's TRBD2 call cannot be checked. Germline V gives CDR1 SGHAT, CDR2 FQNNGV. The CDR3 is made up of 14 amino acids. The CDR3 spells CASRGLGSTDTQYF.

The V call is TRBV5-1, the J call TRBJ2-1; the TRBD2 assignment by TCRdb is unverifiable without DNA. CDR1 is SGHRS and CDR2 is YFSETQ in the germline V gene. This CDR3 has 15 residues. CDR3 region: CASSLGLAGLNEQFF. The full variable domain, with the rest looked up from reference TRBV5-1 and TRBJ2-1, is KAGVTQTPRYLIKTRGQQVTLSCSPISGHRSVSWYQQTPGQGLQFLFEYFSETQRNKGNFPGRFSGRQFSNSRSEMNVSTLELGDSALYLCASSLGLAGLNEQFFGPGTRLTVL.